This entry lists 9 T cell receptor beta chains sequenced from one sample in a study of T cells in Graves' hyperthyroidism and ophthalmopathy. The TCR beta CDR3 regions underwent amplification using RNA transcripts as the source. RT-PCR in the first round (using the HTBI primer set) targeted the TCR CDR3. TCRdb re-analysed the multiplex PCR reads in MiXCR, keeping a single row per CDR3 protein. The data show hundreds of thousands of distinct CDR3 sequences, about two fifths seen once. Sequencing used blood. The receptor set was obtained from a man younger than 35 with Graves' hyperthyroidism.

On this clonotype itself: This clone may be a read error of a much larger clone one base away. The chain is built from TRBV29-1 and TRBJ2-2; 7 nucleotides align to TRBD1. The V segment lost 6 bases and the J segment 5 bases; nucleotides outside the gene matches: 6. Germline V gives CDR1 SQVTM, CDR2 ANQGSEA. The CDR3 totals 13 residues. The CDR3 loop is CSVMAGGTGELFF. The CDR3 nucleotides are TGCAGCGTGATGGCAGGGGGTACCGGGGAGCTGTTTTTT.

This clonotype was seen repeatedly, ten times or more. The gene calls are TRBV7-2 and TRBJ2-7, with a possible D match to TRBD2 (7 bases). Per the germline V gene, CDR1 is SGHTA and CDR2 is FQGNSA. V was clipped by 1 base and J by 3 bases, with 10 bases between them. The CDR3 spans 14 residues. The CDR3 protein is CASSLEGGLYEQYF. CDR3 DNA: TGTGCCAGCAGCTTAGAGGGGGGGCTCTACGAGCAGTACTTC. Together with reference TRBV7-2 and TRBJ2-7, the CDR3 gives the full variable domain: GAGVSQSPSNKVTEKGKDVELRCDPISGHTALYWYRQSLGQGLEFLIYFQGNSAPDKSGLPSDRFSAERTGGSVSTLTIQRTQQEDSAVYLCASSLEGGLYEQYFGPGTRLTVT.

This clonotype was detected many times. The rearrangement links TRBV7-6 to TRBJ2-7; perhaps TRBD2 as D (6 bases). Germline values: CDR1 SGHVS, CDR2 FNYEAQ. CDR3 length: 14 amino acids. Trimming took 4 bases from V and 5 from J, leaving 15 bases between them. CDR3: CASSWDLSLNEQYF. The DNA for the CDR3 is TGTGCCAGCAGCTGGGACTTGAGTCTAAACGAGCAGTACTTC. Supplemented by reference TRBV7-6 and TRBJ2-7, the full variable domain reads GAGVSQSPRYKVTKRGQDVALRCDPISGHVSLYWYRQALGQGPEFLTYFNYEAQQDKSGLPNDRFSAERPEGSISTLTIQRTEQRDSAMYRCASSWDLSLNEQYFGPGTRLTVT.

The chain joins TRBV7-6 to TRBJ2-2, with D maybe TRBD2 (6 bases). Germline CDR1 reads SGHVS; CDR2 reads FNYEAQ. The CDR3 loop spans 13 amino acids. Trimming shortened V by 10 bases and J by 1 base, and 10 bases separated the two germline ends. The CDR3 nucleotides read TGTGCCACCTCGGGACTGAACACCGGGGAGCTGTTTTTT. Translation: CATSGLNTGELFF.

This clonotype was seen only a few times. V is TRBV20-1 and J is TRBJ1-1, with TRBD1 matching 7 bases. The CDR3 totals 12 residues. From germline, CDR1 is DFQATT and CDR2 SNEGSKA (reference sequence). J gave up 5 bases and V 3 bases, and 3 bases lay outside the gene matches. CDR3 nucleotides: TGCAGTGCTAGCTTACAGGGGACTGAAGCTTTCTTT. It is translated as CSASLQGTEAFF.

This chain links TRBV7-9 with TRBJ2-5, with 7 bases fitting TRBD1. Germline V lookup: CDR1 SEHNR, CDR2 FQNEAQ (reference sequence). CDR3 length equals 16 residues. V shed 0 bases, J shed 1 base, and the junction held 5 bases outside the gene matches. CDR3 DNA sequence: TGTGCCAGCAGCTTAGCGAACAGGGGCCTCCAAGAGACCCAGTACTTC. It specifies CASSLANRGLQETQYF.

Many counts were recorded for this clonotype. This chain joins TRBV10-2 and TRBJ1-1; D remains ambiguous. The CDR3 is 11 residues long. Germline assignment: CDR1 WSHSY and CDR2 SAAADI. The V gene lost 0 bases and the J gene lost 10 bases, with 6 bases spanning the gap. CDR3 residues: CASSESTVAFF. The CDR3 bases are TGCGCCAGCAGTGAGTCGACGGTAGCTTTCTTT.

The gene calls are TRBV5-6 and TRBJ1-2, with D unclear. The germline V gene encodes CDR1 SGHDT and CDR2 YYEEEE. V gave up 7 bases and J gave up 3 bases, with 7 bases separating them. This CDR3 has 11 residues. The chain's CDR3 is CASGKDYGYTF. The CDR3 DNA sequence: TGTGCCAGCGGAAAGGACTATGGCTACACCTTC.

This clonotype was observed at least ten times. The chain recombines TRBV7-9 with TRBJ1-6; D call uncertain. The V and J ends lost 5 bases and 8 bases respectively, with 10 bases between them. CDR1 and CDR2 (germline): SEHNR, FQNEAQ (reference sequence). The CDR3 runs to 13 residues. Written as DNA, the CDR3 is TGTGCCAGCAGCCCCGACGGTTATTCACCCCTCCACTTT. Translated, it gives CASSPDGYSPLHF.